These 10 T cell receptor beta chains were sequenced from one sample in a study of T cell responses to AZD1222 COVID-19 vaccine. The assay was immunoSEQ multiplex PCR, and TCRdb's table has in-frame clones only and misses some. The sample holds about 160,000 clones; 80% to 90% are singletons and the top ten take approximately 5.1%. The sequences come from peripheral blood, collected on day 0 of AZD1222 vaccination. All receptors derive from an adult in good health.

The gene calls are TRBV28 and TRBJ1-5; possible D gene TRBD1, 6 bases. V was shortened by 5 bases and J by 5 bases, with 16 bases between the two germline ends. There are 15 residues in the CDR3. Germline V gives CDR1 MDHEN, CDR2 SYDVKM. CDR3 DNA sequence: TGTGCCAGCAGTAAGTTACAGGGATTGGATCAGCCCCAGCATTTT. Translating it yields CASSKLQGLDQPQHF. Based on the CDR3 plus reference TRBV28 and TRBJ1-5, the full variable domain is DVKVTQSSRYLVKRTGEKVFLECVQDMDHENMFWYRQDPGLGLRLIYFSYDVKMKEKGDIPEGYSVSREKKERFSLILESASTNQTSMYLCASSKLQGLDQPQHFGDGTRLSIL.

The V call is TRBV6-1, the J call TRBJ2-5, with TRBD2 matching over 11 bases. Germline CDR1 is MNHNS and CDR2 is SASEGT. The CDR3 runs 16 residues. Trimming at V came to 4 bases and at J to 5 bases, leaving 9 bases not matched to a gene. DNA for the CDR3: TGTGCCAGCAGTGCTCTAGCGGGAGGTACGGGGGAGACCCAGTACTTC. This sequence encodes CASSALAGGTGETQYF.

The chain combines TRBV4-1 with TRBJ1-4; D is unclear. The CDR3 has 12 amino acids. The germline V gene encodes CDR1 MGHRA and CDR2 YSYEKL. V shed 4 bases and J shed 14 bases, with 14 bases lying between them. The CDR3 DNA reads as TGCGCCAGCAGCCCGATTGGAGGGCGGCTGTTTTTT. It is translated as CASSPIGGRLFF.

This sequence joins TRBV7-9 and TRBJ1-2; D ambiguous. Trimming took 1 base from V and 3 from J, leaving 6 bases between them. The CDR3 spans 13 residues. Per germline, CDR1 SEHNR and CDR2 FQNEAQ (reference sequence). The CDR3 DNA sequence: TGTGCCAGCAGCTTAGTTCAAGACTATGGCTACACCTTC. This gives the protein CASSLVQDYGYTF.

The chain carries TRBV19 and TRBJ2-7, with TRBD1 matching 7 bases. The V segment lost 4 bases and the J segment 0 bases; nucleotides outside the gene matches: 3. CDR1 is LNHDA and CDR2 is SQIVND in the germline V gene (reference sequence). The CDR3 totals 14 residues. In DNA form, the CDR3 reads TGTGCCAGTAGTACTGGGACAGACTCCTACGAGCAGTACTTC. It yields the protein CASSTGTDSYEQYF. Based on the CDR3 plus reference TRBV19 and TRBJ2-7, the full variable domain is DGGITQSPKYLFRKEGQNVTLSCEQNLNHDAMYWYRQDPGQGLRLIYYSQIVNDFQKGDIAEGYSVSREKKESFPLTVTSAQKNPTAFYLCASSTGTDSYEQYFGPGTRLTVT.

The chain employs TRBV4-2 and TRBJ1-5; D uncertain. CDR1 and CDR2 (germline): LGHNA, YNFKEQ. The CDR3 contains 15 residues. The V end lost 0 bases, the J end lost 4 bases, and 10 bases lay between the germline ends. The CDR3, as DNA: TGTGCCAGCAGCCAAGATACGAGGGCAAATCAGCCCCAGCATTTT. Encoded protein: CASSQDTRANQPQHF.

The V and J genes are TRBV9 and TRBJ2-1; 11 bases align to TRBD2. Per germline, CDR1 SGDLS and CDR2 YYNGEE. The CDR3 is made up of 18 amino acids. Germline trimming cut 0 bases from V and 8 bases from J; bases unmatched to any gene: 13. CDR3 coding DNA: TGTGCCAGCAGCGTAGATGGTCGACTAGCGGGATGGGGCGATGAGCAGTTCTTC. Amino acid sequence: CASSVDGRLAGWGDEQFF.

The chain employs TRBV7-9 and TRBJ1-2, with D possibly being TRBD1 (5 bases). CDR3 length equals 13 residues. The V end was cut by 5 bases, the J end by 6 bases, with 13 bases between. The germline gives CDR1 SEHNR, CDR2 FQNEAQ (reference sequence). Here the CDR3 reads CASSPMRGDGYTF. The CDR3 DNA reads as TGTGCCAGCAGCCCCATGCGGGGGGATGGCTACACCTTC.

V is TRBV4-3 and J is TRBJ2-1; D is unclear. The CDR3 covers 18 residues. CDR1 and CDR2 (germline): LGHNA, YSLEER. With 0 bases removed from V and 7 bases from J, the gap between germline ends came to 22 bases. Here the CDR3 reads CASSQDSTYPRMRNEQFF. The DNA of the CDR3 is TGCGCCAGCAGCCAAGATTCGACATACCCCAGGATGCGGAATGAGCAGTTCTTC.

This clone has a single count. The gene calls are TRBV10-3 and TRBJ2-2, with TRBD1 matching 9 bases. Trimming cost V 6 bases and J 0 bases; bases outside gene matches: 14. Germline CDR1 is ENHRY and CDR2 is SYGVKD. This CDR3 spans 19 amino acids. CDR3 DNA: TGTGCCATCAGGTCGGGTTGGACAGGGGTGAATTCGAACACCGGGGAGCTGTTTTTT. Translation gives CAIRSGWTGVNSNTGELFF.